The TCR beta chain described here comes from a study of blood T cell repertoires in COVID-19. Authors' methods: Counts of nucleated cells, estimated from reference gene primer amplification, were obtained. Generated by immunoSEQ multiplex PCR, the TCRdb table keeps only in-frame clones and is missing some. V, J and clone size were drawn from that table, and D and trimming were deduced from the DNA. The table lists about 170,000 clones, 88% of them singletons. With 0 bases removed from V and 3 bases from J, the gap between germline ends came to 9 bases. The CDR3 extends over 15 amino acids. Germline CDR1 is SGHTA and CDR2 is FQGNSA.

This receptor was obtained from a man aged 55 to 69 with acute or convalescent COVID-19. J is TRBJ2-1 and V is TRBV7-2; maybe TRBD1 (6 bases). The specimen was peripheral blood. As DNA, the CDR3 is TGTGCCAGCAGCTTAGCACAGGGTTACTACAATGAGCAGTTCTTC. Protein sequence: CASSLAQGYYNEQFF.